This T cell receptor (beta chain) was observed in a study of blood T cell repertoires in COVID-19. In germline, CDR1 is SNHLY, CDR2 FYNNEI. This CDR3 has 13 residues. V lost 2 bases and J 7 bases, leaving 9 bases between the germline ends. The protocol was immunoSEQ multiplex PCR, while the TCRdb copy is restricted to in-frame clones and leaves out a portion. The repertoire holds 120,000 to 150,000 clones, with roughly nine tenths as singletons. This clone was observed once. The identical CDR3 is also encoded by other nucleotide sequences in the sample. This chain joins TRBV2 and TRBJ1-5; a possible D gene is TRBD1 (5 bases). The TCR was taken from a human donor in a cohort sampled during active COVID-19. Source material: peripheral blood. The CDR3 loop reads CASSEQGGQPQHF. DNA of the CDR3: TGTGCCAGCAGTGAACAGGGAGGGCAGCCCCAGCATTTT.